This is a list of T cell receptor beta chains from one sample in a study of T cell repertoires in cytomegalovirus infection. TCRdb recomputed calls from the reads with MiXCR, one row per CDR3 protein. Of around 770,000 distinct CDR3 sequences listed, about 29% are singletons. These receptors' antigens are unknown. Sequences were derived from cultured CD8+ T cells from PBMCs, sampled from culture after CMV antigen stimulation. Receptors were obtained from a human donor in good health (CMV status not recorded). Some clones in this sample may be carry-over from other donors' samples. CDR3s include the opening cysteine and the closing phenylalanine or tryptophan. The D gene is left open where the match is weak. The size entry is marked missing in some rows and otherwise reads once, few, many or a size class.

D gene,clone size,V gene,J gene,CDR3 DNA,CDR3 protein
-,few,TRBV6-8,TRBJ1-6,TGTGCCAGCAGCGCATCACAGGGTAACAATTCACCCCTCCACTTT,CASSASQGNNSPLHF
-,-,TRBV6-5,TRBJ1-6,TGTGCCAGCACTCGGGGGGGGGGCGCTTATAATTCACCCCTCCACTTT,CASTRGGGAYNSPLHF
-,-,TRBV4-1,TRBJ2-5,TGCGCCAGCAGCCAAGAAAACAAGGAGACCCAGTACTTC,CASSQENKETQYF
TRBD1,-,TRBV6-5,TRBJ2-2,TGTGCCAGCAGGCCGGGACAGGGGGCCGGGGAGCTGTTTTTT,CASRPGQGAGELFF
-,few,TRBV4-1,TRBJ2-2,TGCGCCAGCAGCCAAGCCCTAGCGCAGAACACCGGGGAGCTGTTTTTT,CASSQALAQNTGELFF
TRBD1,-,TRBV7-9,TRBJ2-7,TGTGCCAGCAGCGCAAAGCAGGGGGTCTACGAGCAGTACTTC,CASSAKQGVYEQYF
-,few,TRBV6-2/TRBV6-3,TRBJ1-5,TGTGCCAGCAGTCAACTTCGGGACGGACGGGTGGGTCAGCCCCAGCATTTT,CASSQLRDGRVGQPQHF
TRBD1,-,TRBV7-9,TRBJ2-3,TGTGCCAGCAGCTCCCCACCGACCCGGGACAGTTTCACAGATACGCAGTATTTT,CASSSPPTRDSFTDTQYF
-,few,TRBV5-4,TRBJ1-6,TGTGCCAGCAGAATTGGATTGCGCGCAATTTCGAGCTCCTATAATTCACCCCTCCACTTT,CASRIGLRAISSSYNSPLHF
-,-,TRBV27,TRBJ1-2,TGTGCCAGCAGTTTATCGTCCAACCGGGGGCACGGCTACACCTTC,CASSLSSNRGHGYTF
-,-,TRBV2,TRBJ2-3,TGTGCCAGCAGTGAGGAGGGGCGGTGGACAGATACGCAGTATTTT,CASSEEGRWTDTQYF
TRBD2,many,TRBV7-2,TRBJ2-3,TGTGCCAGCAGCTCCGCCGGGACTAGCGGGGGGGATAGCACAGATACGCAGTATTTT,CASSSAGTSGGDSTDTQYF
TRBD1,few,TRBV12-3/TRBV12-4,TRBJ2-2,TGTGCCAGCAGCCGACAGGGGCACGACACCGGGGAGCTGTTTTTT,CASSRQGHDTGELFF
-,-,TRBV27,TRBJ2-7,TGTGCCAGCAGTTTATGGGGGGCCGGATACGAGCAGTACTTC,CASSLWGAGYEQYF
-,-,TRBV15,TRBJ1-4,TGTGCCACCAACCCCGGGCCCGTGAATGAAAAACTGTTTTTT,CATNPGPVNEKLFF
TRBD2,-,TRBV19,TRBJ2-7,TGTGCCAGTAGTTCCGGGACTAGCGTGCAGTACTTC,CASSSGTSVQYF
-,once,TRBV4-1,TRBJ2-2,TGCGCCAGCAGCCGAGTTGCACACACTTCGAACACCGGGGAGCTGTTTTTT,CASSRVAHTSNTGELFF
-,many,TRBV12-3/TRBV12-4,TRBJ2-2,TGTGCCAGCAGTTTACGGGGGTGGGGAACCGGGGAGCTGTTTTTT,CASSLRGWGTGELFF
-,few,TRBV7-9,TRBJ2-7,TGTGCCAGCAGCAAAACCGGGCCTACCTACGAGCAGTACTTC,CASSKTGPTYEQYF
TRBD2,-,TRBV29-1,TRBJ2-3,TGCAGCGTTGCTGGGACTAGCGGGGGGATAGATACGCAGTATTTT,CSVAGTSGGIDTQYF
-,-,TRBV20-1,TRBJ2-5,TGCAGTGCTAGAGATGGGCGAATGGAGGAGACCCAGTACTTC,CSARDGRMEETQYF
-,few,TRBV9,TRBJ2-1,TGTGCCAGCAGCGTAGGAGGGGCTAACTACAATGAGCAGTTCTTC,CASSVGGANYNEQFF
TRBD1,-,TRBV7-6,TRBJ2-3,TGTGCCAGCAGCCCTAGACAGGGGAATAAGTCCGATACGCAGTATTTT,CASSPRQGNKSDTQYF
-,-,TRBV7-6,TRBJ2-3,TGTGCCAGCAGCTTAGATTGGTCCATGTATAGCACAGATACGCAGTATTTT,CASSLDWSMYSTDTQYF
TRBD2,few,TRBV12-3/TRBV12-4,TRBJ2-1,TGTGCCAGCAGTTTTTCCGACCCGGGACTAGCCGATGAGCAGTTCTTC,CASSFSDPGLADEQFF
TRBD2,-,TRBV29-1,TRBJ2-5,TGCAGCGTTGGTCCTAGCGGAGAGACCCAGTACTTC,CSVGPSGETQYF
TRBD1,-,TRBV5-1,TRBJ1-2,TGCGCCAGCAGCTTGGAACAGGGGGTCGATGGCTACACCTTC,CASSLEQGVDGYTF
-,-,TRBV6-2/TRBV6-3,TRBJ1-1,TGTGCCAGCAGAGCACGGGTCATGAACACTGAAGCTTTCTTT,CASRARVMNTEAFF
TRBD1,many,TRBV7-8,TRBJ1-1,TGTGCCAGCAGCTTGTCCGGGACAGGGGAGATGACTGAAGCTTTCTTT,CASSLSGTGEMTEAFF